The next 28 T cell receptor beta chains were all read from a single sample in a study of blood T cell repertoires in COVID-19. TCRdb's copy holds only in-frame clones and misses some; the assay was immunoSEQ multiplex PCR. The repertoire holds about 360,000 clones, with around 88% as singletons. What was sequenced was peripheral blood. These receptors were taken from a man aged 25 to 40 with active or convalescent COVID-19.

This clone has at least ten counts. The chain joins TRBV5-4 to TRBJ1-2; 7 bases agree with TRBD1. The germline CDR1 and CDR2 sequences are SGHNT and YYREEE (reference sequence). V dropped 4 bases and J dropped 2; count of bases not matched to a gene: 5. The CDR3 contains 14 residues. The CDR3 nucleotides are TGTGCCAGCAGCCGACAGGGAATGAACTATGGCTACACCTTC. It specifies CASSRQGMNYGYTF.

The chain uses TRBV25-1 and TRBJ2-1, with TRBD1 matching 11 bases. The CDR3 runs to 15 residues. The V gene's germline CDR1 is MGHDK and CDR2 SYGVNS. Trimming at V came to 4 bases and at J to 9 bases, leaving 8 bases not matched to a gene. The CDR3 DNA reads TGTGCCAGCAGTGCCGGGACAGGGGGATTCCCTGAGCAGTTCTTC. Encoded protein: CASSAGTGGFPEQFF.

The chain is built from TRBV4-3 and TRBJ2-1; 10 nucleotides align to TRBD2. The CDR3 totals 15 residues. CDR1 is LGHNA, CDR2 YSLEER, per germline. The trim removed 4 bases at V and 8 bases at J, leaving 8 bases unmatched. In DNA form, the CDR3 reads TGCGCCAGCAGCCTCCGCGGACTAGCGGTCGATGAGCAGTTCTTC. Protein: CASSLRGLAVDEQFF.

The chain recombines TRBV7-9 with TRBJ2-1, with 8 bases identical to TRBD2. There are 16 residues in the CDR3. Germline V CDR1 and CDR2: SEHNR, FQNEAQ (reference sequence). J was trimmed by 1 base and V by 5 bases; bases with no gene match: 7. The CDR3 protein is CASSLSAGASYNEQFF. In nucleotides, the CDR3 is TGTGCCAGCAGCCTATCAGCGGGAGCTTCCTACAATGAGCAGTTCTTC.

The chain couples TRBV10-3 to TRBJ2-1, with 14 bases that match TRBD2. The germline V gene encodes CDR1 ENHRY and CDR2 SYGVKD. This CDR3 is built from 16 residues. Germline trimming cut 2 bases from V and 9 bases from J; bases unmatched to any gene: 6. CDR3 sequence: CAISEGLAGGGSEQFF. For the CDR3, the DNA is TGTGCCATCAGTGAGGGACTAGCGGGAGGTGGCAGTGAGCAGTTCTTC.

The V call is TRBV5-1, the J call TRBJ1-1, with a tentative D call TRBD1 (5 bases). The CDR3 runs to 13 residues. Germline V gives CDR1 SGHRS, CDR2 YFSETQ. Trimming took off 3 bases at V and 4 bases at J, with 10 bases between the two ends. In nucleotides, the CDR3 is TGCGCCAGCAGCTCGCGGGACGGCACTGAAGCTTTCTTT. It specifies CASSSRDGTEAFF.

This chain joins TRBV27 and TRBJ2-5; 8 bases fit TRBD1. The J segment lost 5 bases and the V segment lost 6 bases, leaving 11 bases of the junction unmatched. There are 15 residues in the CDR3. Germline assignment: CDR1 MNHEY and CDR2 SMNVEV (reference sequence). The CDR3 DNA sequence: TGTGCCAGCAGCCCCCGGACAGGGTACGGGGAGACCCAGTACTTC. Its protein is CASSPRTGYGETQYF.

The chain employs TRBV7-6 and TRBJ2-7, with 13 bases lining up with TRBD2. Germline V lookup: CDR1 SGHVS, CDR2 FNYEAQ. The CDR3 extends over 14 amino acids. The V segment lost 5 bases and the J segment 6 bases; nucleotides outside the gene matches: 4. The CDR3, as DNA: TGTGCCAGCAGCCAGACTAGCGGGAGGCGCGAGCAGTACTTC. Protein sequence: CASSQTSGRREQYF.

This clone came up a few times. The CDR3 DNA is TGTGCCAGTAGTATGGGGCTCCCTGAAGCTTTCTTT. Residues: CASSMGLPEAFF. This chain uses TRBV19 with TRBJ1-1, with D tentatively TRBD1 (5 bases). The length of the CDR3 is 12 residues. Looked up from germline, CDR1 is LNHDA and CDR2 is SQIVND (reference sequence). V was trimmed by 3 bases and J by 6 bases, leaving 8 bases between them.

The chain is built from TRBV6-2 or TRBV6-3 and TRBJ2-3; TRBD2 is a possible D gene (5 bases). CDR3 size: 11 residues. With 5 bases removed from V and 9 bases from J, the gap between germline ends came to 9 bases. Germline CDR1 reads MNHEY; CDR2 reads SVGEGT. The CDR3 DNA is TGTGCCAGCAGTAGGAAGCGGACGCAGTATTTT. Translating it yields CASSRKRTQYF.

This sequence joins TRBV12-3 or TRBV12-4 and TRBJ2-3; no definite D call. Deletions cut 3 bases from V and 7 bases from J, with 11 bases between. The CDR3 extends over 13 amino acids. The DNA of the CDR3 is TGTGCCAGCAGTTTGGCGGCGGCCAATACGCAGTATTTT. This sequence encodes CASSLAAANTQYF.

The V call is TRBV4-2, the J call TRBJ2-7, with TRBD1 identical over 9 bases. Trimming removed 4 bases from V and 5 bases from J; junction bases left unmatched: 3. The CDR3 length is 13 residues. Germline V gene sequence: CDR1 LGHNA, CDR2 YNFKEQ. This chain's CDR3 is CASSPTGGNEQYF. The CDR3 coding sequence is TGTGCCAGCAGCCCAACAGGGGGCAACGAGCAGTACTTC.

The chain joins TRBV7-8 to TRBJ2-5; 9 bases agree with TRBD2. V was pared by 3 bases and J by 2 bases, with 4 bases of the junction left unmatched. CDR1 is SGHVS and CDR2 is FQNEAQ in the germline V gene. This CDR3 has 15 residues. This CDR3 reads CASSFSGGKQETQYF. CDR3 DNA: TGTGCCAGCAGCTTTAGCGGGGGAAAACAAGAGACCCAGTACTTC.

The chain joins TRBV29-1 to TRBJ1-1; possible D gene TRBD1, 5 bases. The V gene's germline CDR1 is SQVTM and CDR2 ANQGSEA. The CDR3 is 13 residues long. Trimming removed 4 bases at V and 0 bases at J, with 9 bases between. The CDR3 protein is CSVGTSLNTEAFF. Written as DNA, the CDR3 is TGCAGCGTTGGGACATCCCTGAACACTGAAGCTTTCTTT.

The chain has TRBV27 and TRBJ2-1; 8 nucleotides line up with TRBD2. V lost 5 bases and J lost 0; bases outside the gene matches: 3. Germline CDR1 and CDR2: MNHEY and SMNVEV (reference sequence). This CDR3 comprises 15 residues. The CDR3 is CASSPRGASYNEQFF. The CDR3 nucleotides are TGTGCCAGCAGTCCGCGGGGGGCCTCCTACAATGAGCAGTTCTTC.

The chain couples TRBV29-1 to TRBJ1-1; 7 bases line up with TRBD1. CDR3 length: 16 amino acids. Germline-derived CDR1 and CDR2 are SQVTM and ANQGSEA. V lost 4 bases and J lost 1; bases outside the gene matches: 12. The CDR3 bases are TGCAGCGTTGCGAGGGGGTGGACAGGAGCGAACACTGAAGCTTTCTTT. As protein: CSVARGWTGANTEAFF.

The rearrangement joins TRBV5-1 to TRBJ2-5, with 7 bases fitting TRBD2. CDR1 is SGHRS and CDR2 is YFSETQ in the germline V gene. This CDR3 is built from 14 residues. The V segment lost 5 bases and the J segment 2 bases; nucleotides outside the gene matches: 6. The CDR3 sequence is CASRSGIGQETQYF. The DNA of the CDR3 is TGCGCCAGCAGGAGCGGGATTGGACAAGAGACCCAGTACTTC.

V usage is TRBV5-6 and J usage is TRBJ2-4; TRBD1 matches at 8 bases. CDR1 SGHDT and CDR2 YYEEEE come from the germline V gene. V was pared by 3 bases and J by 10 bases, with 9 bases of the junction left unmatched. The CDR3 is 14 residues long. The CDR3 coding sequence is TGTGCCAGCAGCTCCTCCCGGACAGGGTCTATTCAGTACTTC. It yields the protein CASSSSRTGSIQYF.

The chain joins TRBV6-5 to TRBJ2-6; a possible D gene is TRBD1 (5 bases). The CDR3 runs 16 residues. The germline CDR1 and CDR2 sequences are MNHEY and SVGAGI. Trimming shortened V by 0 bases and J by 4 bases, and 10 bases separated the two germline ends. CDR3 bases: TGTGCCAGCAGTTACTCAGGGGCTGGAGGGGCCAACGTCCTGACTTTC. Translation: CASSYSGAGGANVLTF.

This clone was seen once. The gene calls are TRBV4-1 and TRBJ1-2; TRBD1 aligns across 8 bases. V shed 3 bases, J shed 2 bases, and the junction held 17 bases outside the gene matches. The CDR3 is 19 amino acids. Germline CDR1 is MGHRA and CDR2 is YSYEKL. The CDR3 region is CASSQRSTGQGARNYGYTF. The CDR3 DNA sequence: TGCGCCAGCAGCCAGAGGTCAACGGGCCAGGGGGCCAGGAACTATGGCTACACCTTC.

The V and J genes are TRBV2 and TRBJ2-2; 10 positions match TRBD2. V dropped 11 bases and J dropped 5; count of bases not matched to a gene: 11. Germline V gene lookup returns CDR1 SNHLY and CDR2 FYNNEI. The CDR3 spans 15 residues. The CDR3 nucleotides read TGTGCCCGATCCCAAGAGACTAGCGGGACCGGGGAGCTGTTTTTT. The encoded protein is CARSQETSGTGELFF. The whole variable domain, filled in from reference TRBV2 and TRBJ2-2, reads EPEVTQTPSHQVTQMGQEVILRCVPISNHLYFYWYRQILGQKVEFLVSFYNNEISEKSEIFDDQFSVERPDGSNFTLKIRSTKLEDSAMYFCARSQETSGTGELFFGEGSRLTVL.

The chain uses TRBV27 and TRBJ2-3; the D gene is possibly TRBD2 (6 bases). The CDR3 runs to 14 residues. CDR1 and CDR2 (germline): MNHEY, SMNVEV (reference sequence). Deletions cut 3 bases from V and 10 bases from J, with 17 bases between. DNA of the CDR3: TGTGCCAGCAGTTTGCGCCCCGGACTATCCGCGCAGTATTTT. It codes for CASSLRPGLSAQYF.

The J gene is TRBJ2-7, the V gene TRBV3-1 (or the pseudogene TRBV3-2); a possible D gene is TRBD1 (6 bases). CDR3 length: 13 amino acids. Per germline, CDR1 LGHDT and CDR2 YNNKEL (reference sequence). The germline V and J ends were trimmed by 3 bases and 2 bases, with 8 bases remaining between them. The CDR3 DNA follows: TGTGCCAGCAGCCATGGACAGACCTACGAGCAGTACTTC. Translation: CASSHGQTYEQYF.

This rearrangement joins TRBV5-1 to TRBJ2-2, with 12 bases aligning to TRBD1. The germline gives CDR1 SGHRS, CDR2 YFSETQ. Trimming cost V 6 bases and J 7 bases; bases outside gene matches: 4. This CDR3 has 14 residues. The CDR3 DNA is TGCGCCAGCAAGGGGACAGGGGGCTACGGGGAGCTGTTTTTT. This gives the protein CASKGTGGYGELFF.

The chain couples TRBV6-1 to TRBJ1-2; D gene unclear. The germline V gene encodes CDR1 MNHNS and CDR2 SASEGT. Trimming removed 0 bases from V and 5 bases from J, with 10 bases in between. This CDR3 spans 14 amino acids. The CDR3 nucleotides read TGTGCCAGCAGTGAAGCGCCGACACGGTATGGCTACACCTTC. It translates to CASSEAPTRYGYTF.

The chain is built from TRBV6-5 and TRBJ1-1; weak D call: TRBD1 (5 bases). The CDR3 runs to 13 residues. V was pared by 7 bases and J by 2 bases, with 11 bases between. Germline CDR1 is MNHEY and CDR2 is SVGAGI. This CDR3 is CASTWGGNTEAFF. CDR3 DNA sequence: TGTGCCAGCACCTGGGGGGGAAACACTGAAGCTTTCTTT.

This chain connects TRBV9 to TRBJ1-3; D uncertain. Between the trimmed V and J ends, which lost 0 bases and 0 bases, there was a span of 7 bases. Germline loops: CDR1 SGDLS, CDR2 YYNGEE. The CDR3 runs to 15 residues. The CDR3 DNA reads as TGTGCCAGCAGCGTAGATGGGAGCTCTGGAAACACCATATATTTT. As protein: CASSVDGSSGNTIYF.

This clone was observed once. The V call is TRBV4-2, the J call TRBJ2-3, with D possibly being TRBD1 (5 bases). V lost 2 bases and J 0 bases, leaving 15 bases between the germline ends. The CDR3 is 17 residues long. The germline V gene has CDR1 LGHNA and CDR2 YNFKEQ. In nucleotides, the CDR3 is TGTGCCAGCAGCCAATCTGACAGCTCCCTTAGCACAGATACGCAGTATTTT. Its translation is CASSQSDSSLSTDTQYF.